These 27 T cell receptor beta chains were all obtained from the same sample, sequenced in a study of T cell repertoires in aging, cancer and after chemotherapy. TRB rearrangements spanning V, D and J were amplified using mixed TRB-A/B primers. TCRdb ran MiXCR on the multiplex PCR reads and lists one entry per CDR3 protein. This table has 10,000 to 15,000 distinct CDR3 sequences, 35% to 40% appearing once. Peripheral blood genomic DNA, not sorted cells or RNA, was the template. What was sequenced was blood. Source of these receptors: a human donor in good health. The donor label of this sample is uncertain.

The sample holds a few counts of this clonotype. This chain connects TRBV5-6 to TRBJ1-4, with D possibly matching TRBD1 (5 bases). The CDR3 sequence is 14 residues long. The V and J ends lost 0 bases and 7 bases respectively, with 10 bases between them. Germline-derived CDR1 and CDR2 are SGHDT and YYEEEE. For the CDR3, the DNA is TGTGCCAGCAGCTTGGATCCAGGGAGTGAAAAACTGTTTTTT. Translating it yields CASSLDPGSEKLFF.

This clonotype was observed a few times. The rearrangement links TRBV15 to TRBJ1-1; the match to TRBD1 covers 8 bases. J lost 5 bases, V lost 5 bases, and 4 bases had no gene match. The CDR3 consists of 13 residues. In germline, CDR1 is LNHNV, CDR2 YYDKDF (reference sequence). As DNA, the CDR3 is TGTGCCACCAGCGGTGACAGGGGTACTGAAGCTTTCTTT. Amino acids: CATSGDRGTEAFF. Variable domain in full (rest from reference TRBV15 and TRBJ1-1): DAMVIQNPRYQVTQFGKPVTLSCSQTLNHNVMYWYQQKSSQAPKLLFHYYDKDFNNEADTPDNFQSRRPNTSFCFLDIRSPGLGDTAMYLCATSGDRGTEAFFGQGTRLTVV.

This clonotype was counted only a few times. The rearrangement links TRBV6-2 or TRBV6-3 to TRBJ2-3; TRBD1 or TRBD2 may be the D gene (5 bases each). CDR1 MNHEY and CDR2 SVGEGT come from the germline V gene. Trimming shortened V by 8 bases and J by 11 bases, and 17 bases separated the two germline ends. The CDR3 is 12 residues long. The CDR3 protein is CASAQGTRGQYF. The CDR3 bases are TGTGCCAGCGCACAAGGGACCAGAGGGCAGTATTTT.

The chain links TRBV27 to TRBJ1-6; 7 bases line up with TRBD1. Trimming removed 10 bases from V and 7 bases from J; junction bases left unmatched: 13. The CDR3 covers 15 residues. From germline, CDR1 is MNHEY and CDR2 SMNVEV (reference sequence). In DNA, the CDR3 is TGTGCCACCCAACAGGGGCCCGAAGGCAATTCACCCCTCCACTTT. Translation: CATQQGPEGNSPLHF.

V is TRBV27 and J is TRBJ2-3; no reliable D call. The germline V gene has CDR1 MNHEY and CDR2 SMNVEV (reference sequence). Between the trimmed V and J ends, which lost 3 bases and 2 bases, there was a span of 6 bases. There are 13 residues in the CDR3. CDR3 protein: CASSLWATDTQYF. DNA of the CDR3: TGTGCCAGCAGTTTGTGGGCCACAGATACGCAGTATTTT.

This clonotype appeared a few times. The gene calls are TRBV6-6 and TRBJ1-4; D is undetermined. Trimming left V 8 bases short and J 5 bases short, with 12 bases between. Germline V lookup: CDR1 MNHNY, CDR2 SVGAGI (reference sequence). This CDR3 is built from 13 residues. CDR3 DNA: TGTGCCAGCGGACCTACAGAGAATGAAAAACTGTTTTTT. Amino acids: CASGPTENEKLFF.

The CDR3 sequence is CASSPGTGGGYEQYF. CDR3 coding DNA: TGTGCCAGCAGCCCAGGGACAGGGGGCGGCTACGAGCAGTACTTC. The chain joins TRBV7-3 to TRBJ2-7; TRBD1 matches at 12 bases. This CDR3 comprises 15 residues. V lost 5 bases, J lost 3 bases, and 5 bases stayed unmatched. CDR1 is SGHTA, CDR2 FQGTGA, per germline.

By share, this clonotype ranks as medium-sized. This chain joins TRBV19 and TRBJ2-3; D might be TRBD2 (6 bases). Trimming took 3 bases from V and 5 from J, leaving 15 bases between them. The CDR3 sequence is 15 residues long. Looked up from germline, CDR1 is LNHDA and CDR2 is SQIVND (reference sequence). The chain's CDR3 is CASSMGGTPVDTQYF. CDR3 coding DNA: TGTGCCAGTAGTATGGGAGGAACCCCGGTAGATACGCAGTATTTT.

The chain has TRBV7-9 and TRBJ2-1; D unclear. The CDR3 is made up of 14 amino acids. Germline V lookup: CDR1 SEHNR, CDR2 FQNEAQ (reference sequence). Deletions cut 0 bases from V and 8 bases from J, with 11 bases between. Here the CDR3 reads CASSLASARYEQFF. CDR3 nucleotide sequence: TGTGCCAGCAGCTTAGCGTCGGCTAGGTATGAGCAGTTCTTC.

This clonotype was seen a handful of times. J is TRBJ2-7 and V is TRBV27; 10 positions agree with TRBD1. CDR1 and CDR2 from the germline V gene are MNHEY and SMNVEV (reference sequence). V lost 3 bases and J lost 2; bases outside the gene matches: 4. CDR3 length: 15 residues. The CDR3 sequence: CASSLVGQGAYEQYF. The CDR3 DNA sequence: TGTGCCAGCAGTTTGGTAGGACAGGGGGCCTACGAGCAGTACTTC.

J is TRBJ2-1 and V is TRBV27; TRBD1 agrees at 10 bases. Germline trimming cut 8 bases from V and 12 bases from J; bases unmatched to any gene: 10. The CDR3 extends over 13 amino acids. Germline V CDR1 and CDR2: MNHEY, SMNVEV (reference sequence). The DNA of the CDR3 is TGTGCCAGCGCGGACAGGGGGGCCCTGGGGCAGTTCTTC. Translation: CASADRGALGQFF.

Turning to this clonotype: The CDR3 end shows no conserved phenylalanine or tryptophan, and so a read error is likely. The chain uses TRBV6-6 and TRBJ2-1; D is possibly TRBD1 (5 bases). The V gene lost 5 bases and the J gene lost 4 bases, with 9 bases spanning the gap. Germline assignment: CDR1 MNHNY and CDR2 SVGAGI (reference sequence). This CDR3 has 13 amino acids. The CDR3 sequence: CASSLTGYNEQFS. Here the CDR3 DNA reads TGTGCCAGCAGTCTAACAGGTTACAATGAGCAGTTCTCC.

This clonotype is labeled as medium-sized. The J gene is TRBJ2-1, the V gene TRBV6-6, with 7 bases fitting TRBD2. With V trimmed by 7 bases and J by 3 bases, 6 bases remained unmatched. CDR1 is MNHNY and CDR2 is SVGAGI in the germline V gene (reference sequence). This CDR3 contains 14 residues. The DNA for the CDR3 is TGTGCCAGCAACATCGGGACTAACTACAATGAGCAGTTCTTC. Residues: CASNIGTNYNEQFF.

The rearrangement uses TRBV27 and TRBJ2-7; 11 positions agree with TRBD1. Germline V CDR1 and CDR2: MNHEY, SMNVEV (reference sequence). CDR3 length: 18 amino acids. Trimming at V came to 0 bases and at J to 2 bases, leaving 9 bases not matched to a gene. CDR3 DNA: TGTGCCAGCAGTTTATCGGCTTGGACAGGGGGCCCTACCTACGAGCAGTACTTC. Translation gives CASSLSAWTGGPTYEQYF.

Note on this clonotype: This may be a read error: a much more frequent sequence differs by one nucleotide. J is TRBJ2-5 and V is TRBV13; D gene uncertain. The germline V gene has CDR1 PRHDT and CDR2 FYEKMQ (reference sequence). This CDR3 has 11 amino acids. DNA of the CDR3: TGTGCCGGCAGCCTCCCCCGGACCCAGTACTTC. Its translation is CAGSLPRTQYF.

This clonotype turned up a few times. V gene TRBV27 combines with J gene TRBJ2-1, with 7 nucleotides matching TRBD2. V lost 6 bases to trimming and J lost 6 bases; unmatched junction nucleotides: 5. The CDR3 covers 13 residues. From germline, CDR1 is MNHEY and CDR2 SMNVEV (reference sequence). The CDR3 DNA follows: TGTGCCAGCAGATGGACTAGTGTCAATGAGCAGTTCTTC. Translation gives CASRWTSVNEQFF.

There are a few counts of this clonotype. The chain is built from TRBV6-2 or TRBV6-3 and TRBJ1-1; the D is unclear. The V gene lost 4 bases and the J gene lost 0 bases, with 6 bases spanning the gap. The germline V gene has CDR1 MNHEY and CDR2 SVGEGT. This CDR3 spans 13 amino acids. The CDR3 region is CASSLQLNTEAFF. The CDR3 DNA follows: TGTGCCAGCAGTTTGCAACTGAACACTGAAGCTTTCTTT.

This clonotype was seen more than once but under ten times. The V call is TRBV19, the J call TRBJ2-3, with D possibly called TRBD1 or TRBD2 (5 bases each). The CDR3 extends over 16 amino acids. Looked up from germline, CDR1 is LNHDA and CDR2 is SQIVND (reference sequence). The V end was cut by 5 bases, the J end by 2 bases, with 17 bases between. The CDR3: CASSSDGGHPTDTQYF. CDR3 DNA: TGTGCCAGTAGTTCTGATGGGGGTCACCCCACAGATACGCAGTATTTT.

By frequency in the sample, this clonotype is medium-sized (0.01 to 0.1%). V gene TRBV7-9 combines with J gene TRBJ1-2; D remains unclear. Germline V gene data show CDR1 as SEHNR and CDR2 as FQNEAQ (reference sequence). V gave up 1 base and J gave up 5 bases, with 14 bases separating them. The length of the CDR3 is 15 residues. The CDR3 DNA sequence: TGTGCCAGCAGCTTAGAGGCAGGTACATGGTATGGCTACACCTTC. Translating it yields CASSLEAGTWYGYTF.

The chain carries TRBV18 and TRBJ2-1, with TRBD2 matching over 11 bases. Germline CDR1 reads KGHSH; CDR2 reads LQKENI. J lost 5 bases, V lost 3 bases, and 3 bases had no gene match. The CDR3 consists of 15 residues. The DNA for the CDR3 is TGTGCCAGCTCACCTGGACTAGCGGGCGACAATGAGCAGTTCTTC. This gives the protein CASSPGLAGDNEQFF.

This clonotype was seen a handful of times. This chain links TRBV6-4 with TRBJ2-3, with 10 bases aligning to TRBD2. From germline, CDR1 is MRHNA and CDR2 SNTAGT. The trim removed 3 bases at V and 2 bases at J, leaving 5 bases unmatched. The CDR3 runs to 16 residues. The DNA for the CDR3 is TGTGCCAGCAGTGAACAAAGCGGGGGGGCCACAGATACGCAGTATTTT. Protein sequence: CASSEQSGGATDTQYF.

The chain links TRBV19 to TRBJ1-3; unclear D gene. Germline V CDR1 and CDR2: LNHDA, SQIVND (reference sequence). Trimming cost V 7 bases and J 0 bases, with 10 bases left between them. The CDR3 spans 14 residues. The CDR3 loop is CASIPQPSGNTIYF. In DNA, the CDR3 is TGTGCCAGTATTCCCCAGCCCTCTGGAAACACCATATATTTT.

This clonotype was seen only a few times. The chain joins TRBV30 to TRBJ2-7, with D perhaps being TRBD1 or TRBD2 (5 bases each). Per germline, CDR1 GTSNPN and CDR2 SVGIG (reference sequence). The CDR3 runs to 15 residues. V gave up 4 bases and J gave up 1 base, with 17 bases separating them. CDR3 in amino acids: CAWNRVGVGSYEQYF. The CDR3 nucleotides read TGTGCCTGGAACCGGGTGGGGGTAGGATCCTACGAGCAGTACTTC.

The V and J genes are TRBV6-4 and TRBJ2-1, with 12 bases matching TRBD2. Germline CDR1 is MRHNA and CDR2 is SNTAGT. With 6 bases clipped from V and 9 bases from J, the junction kept 6 bases outside the gene matches. The CDR3 length is 14 residues. CDR3 sequence reads: CASSELAGGTEQFF. The CDR3 coding sequence is TGTGCCAGCAGCGAACTAGCGGGAGGTACTGAGCAGTTCTTC.

This sequence joins TRBV27 and TRBJ2-1, with 7 bases that match TRBD1. CDR3 length equals 13 residues. Germline V gene sequence: CDR1 MNHEY, CDR2 SMNVEV (reference sequence). V lost 1 base, J lost 10 bases, and 4 bases stayed unmatched. CDR3 coding DNA: TGTGCCAGCAGTTTATTAGGGACAGTGGAGCAGTTCTTC. This translates into CASSLLGTVEQFF.

On this clonotype itself: A much larger clonotype is one base distant, so this may be a read error. The rearrangement links TRBV6-5 to TRBJ1-2; 12 positions agree with TRBD2. The J call is doubtful: the DNA matches TRBJ2-7 better. CDR1 MNHEY and CDR2 SVGAGI come from the germline V gene. There are 15 residues in the CDR3. CDR3 coding DNA: TGTGCCAGCAGGCTCGCTAGCGGGGGGGCGTACGAGCAGTACTTC. Its translation is CASRLASGGAYEQYF.

The V call is TRBV27, the J call TRBJ2-3; D might be TRBD1 or TRBD2, each matching 5 bases. Deletions cut 5 bases from V and 6 bases from J, with 18 bases between. This CDR3 is 15 amino acids long. The germline V gene has CDR1 MNHEY and CDR2 SMNVEV (reference sequence). The CDR3 loop reads CASSPGTVHRDTQYF. CDR3 DNA: TGTGCCAGCAGTCCCGGGACGGTGCATCGTGATACGCAGTATTTT.